What follows describes a single TCR beta chain. Its cognate antigen is unknown. TEMRA cells were FACS-enriched, unlike CD8+ and CD4+ T cells, which were negatively isolated. Germline lookup yields CDR1 LGHDT and CDR2 YNNKEL (reference sequence). The V and J ends lost 10 bases and 7 bases respectively, with 5 bases between them. The CDR3 totals 10 residues. The record originates from a study of CD8 T cells in Susac syndrome. General study findings and limits: In Susac syndrome, CD8+ expansion was highest in TEMRA and active disease. Within total CD8+ repertoires, 15 to 20 Susac-specific public clones were found, and within CD8+ TEMRA repertoires, a few.

RNA, at about 0.45 to 1 ug, was reverse transcribed with random hexamers. TCRdb reprocessed the immunoSEQ multiplex PCR reads via MiXCR and lists one record per CDR3 protein. The sample carries about 100,000 distinct CDR3 sequences, about 95% recorded once. This receptor was taken from a human donor with Susac syndrome. The material sequenced was CD8+ T cells from PBMCs. V gene TRBV3-1 combines with J gene TRBJ1-6; the D is unclear. The CDR3 loop is CAIINSPLHF. CDR3 coding DNA: TGTGCCATCATAAATTCACCCCTCCACTTT.